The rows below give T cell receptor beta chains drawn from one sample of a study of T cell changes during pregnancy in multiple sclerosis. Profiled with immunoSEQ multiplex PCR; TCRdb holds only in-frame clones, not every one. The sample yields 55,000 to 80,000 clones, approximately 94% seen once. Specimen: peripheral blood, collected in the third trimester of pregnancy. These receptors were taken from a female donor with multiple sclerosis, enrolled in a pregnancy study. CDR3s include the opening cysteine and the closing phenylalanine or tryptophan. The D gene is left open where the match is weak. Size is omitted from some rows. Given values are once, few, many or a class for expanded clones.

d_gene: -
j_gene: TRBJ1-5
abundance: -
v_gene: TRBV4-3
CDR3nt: TGCGCCAGCAGCCAAGACGGGGTGAGCAATCAGCCCCAGCATTTT
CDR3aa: CASSQDGVSNQPQHF

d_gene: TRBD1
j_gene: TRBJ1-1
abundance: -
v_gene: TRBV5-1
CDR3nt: TGCGCCAGCAGCCTCGGACAGGAGAACACTGAAGCTTTCTTT
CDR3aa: CASSLGQENTEAFF

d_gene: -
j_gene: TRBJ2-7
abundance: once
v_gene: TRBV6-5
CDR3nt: TGTGCCAGCACGGGGTCCTACGAGCAGTACTTC
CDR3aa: CASTGSYEQYF

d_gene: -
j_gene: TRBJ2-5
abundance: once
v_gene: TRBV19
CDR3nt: TGTGCCAGCTCCCGAGGGACACCAAAGGGCACCGGGGAGACCCAGTACTTC
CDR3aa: CASSRGTPKGTGETQYF

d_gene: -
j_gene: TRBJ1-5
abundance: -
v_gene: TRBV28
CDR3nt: TGTGCCAGCAGTCCCACGGAGGGGCTGGGAGATCAGCCCCAGCATTTT
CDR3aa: CASSPTEGLGDQPQHF

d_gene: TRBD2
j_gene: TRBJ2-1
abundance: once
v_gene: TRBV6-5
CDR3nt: TGTGCCAGCACGGGGGGGGGCTACAATGAGCAGTTCTTC
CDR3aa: CASTGGGYNEQFF

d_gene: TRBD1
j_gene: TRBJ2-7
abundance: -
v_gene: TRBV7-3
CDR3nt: TGTGCCAGCAGCTTGGCACCCGGGGGGACAGGGGGCGCCGAGCAGTACTTC
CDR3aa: CASSLAPGGTGGAEQYF

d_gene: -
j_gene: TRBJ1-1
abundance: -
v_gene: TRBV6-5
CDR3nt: TGTGCCAGCAGTTACCTCAGGGTGGAGAACACTGAAGCTTTCTTT
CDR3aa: CASSYLRVENTEAFF

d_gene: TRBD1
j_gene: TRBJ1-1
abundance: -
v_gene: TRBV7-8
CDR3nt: TGTGCCAGCAGGAGACAGGGTTGGACTGAAGCTTTCTTT
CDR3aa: CASRRQGWTEAFF

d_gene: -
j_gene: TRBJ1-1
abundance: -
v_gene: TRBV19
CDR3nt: TGTGCCAGTCTAGAACAGGGATCGGCCACTGAAGCTTTCTTT
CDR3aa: CASLEQGSATEAFF

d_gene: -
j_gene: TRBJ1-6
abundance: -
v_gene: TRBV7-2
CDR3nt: TGTGCCAGCAGAACGACAAACAATTCACCCCTCCACTTT
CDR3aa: CASRTTNNSPLHF

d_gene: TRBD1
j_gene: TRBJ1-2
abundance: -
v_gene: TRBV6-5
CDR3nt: TGTGCCAGCAGCTGGACAGGGGGCGCGAACTATGGCTACACCTTC
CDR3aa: CASSWTGGANYGYTF

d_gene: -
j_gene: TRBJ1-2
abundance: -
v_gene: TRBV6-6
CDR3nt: TGTGCCAGCAGTTCCGACAGGTCGGACTATGGCTACACCTTC
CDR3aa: CASSSDRSDYGYTF

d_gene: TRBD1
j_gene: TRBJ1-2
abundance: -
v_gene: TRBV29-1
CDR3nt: TGCAGCGTTGAAGGGGCAGGGGGATGGTATGGCTACACCTTC
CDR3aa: CSVEGAGGWYGYTF

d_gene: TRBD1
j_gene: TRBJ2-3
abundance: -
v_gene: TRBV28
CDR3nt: TGTGCCACGTCGACAGGGGGCTTGGGCACAGATACGCAGTATTTT
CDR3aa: CATSTGGLGTDTQYF

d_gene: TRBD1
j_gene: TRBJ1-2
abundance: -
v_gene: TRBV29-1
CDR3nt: TGCAGCGCTGGGACAGGGGATGGCTACACCTTC
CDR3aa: CSAGTGDGYTF

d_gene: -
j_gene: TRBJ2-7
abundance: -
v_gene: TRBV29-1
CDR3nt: TGCAGCGTTGGCCGACAAAACTACGAGCAGTACTTC
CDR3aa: CSVGRQNYEQYF

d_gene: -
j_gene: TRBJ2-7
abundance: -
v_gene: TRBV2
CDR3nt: TGTGCCAGCAGGGTACAGGGAACGGCCTACGAGCAGTACTTC
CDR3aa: CASRVQGTAYEQYF

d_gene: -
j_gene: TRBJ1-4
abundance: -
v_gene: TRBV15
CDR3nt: TGTGCCACCAGCAGGGCCCCGGGGGCAACTAATGAAAAACTGTTTTTT
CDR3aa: CATSRAPGATNEKLFF

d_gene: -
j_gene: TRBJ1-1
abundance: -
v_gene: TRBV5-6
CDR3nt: TGTGCCGCCGGTAGTATGACGACAGTGAACACTGAAGCTTTCTTT
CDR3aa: CAAGSMTTVNTEAFF

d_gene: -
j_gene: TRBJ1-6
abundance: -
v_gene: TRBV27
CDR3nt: TGTGCCAGCAGGAATGGAAAGGCCGGGGGCTCCTATAATTCACCCCTCCACTTT
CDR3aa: CASRNGKAGGSYNSPLHF

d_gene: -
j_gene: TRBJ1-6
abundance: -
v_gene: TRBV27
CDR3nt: TGTGCCAGCAGAGATGGGGCCGGCTCACCCCTCCACTTT
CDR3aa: CASRDGAGSPLHF

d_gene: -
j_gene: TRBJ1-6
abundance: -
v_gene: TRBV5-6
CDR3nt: TGTGCCAGCAGCTTTCAGCGATTAGAACCCCTCCACTTT
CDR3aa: CASSFQRLEPLHF

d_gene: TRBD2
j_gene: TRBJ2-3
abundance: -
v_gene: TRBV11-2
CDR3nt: TGTGCCAGCAGCTGGAGGATAGCGGGGGTGACAGATACGCAGTATTTT
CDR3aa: CASSWRIAGVTDTQYF

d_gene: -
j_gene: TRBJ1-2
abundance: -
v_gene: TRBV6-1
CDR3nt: TGTGCCAGCAGTGGCGGCAGGGGAGTCTATGGCTACACCTTC
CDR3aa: CASSGGRGVYGYTF

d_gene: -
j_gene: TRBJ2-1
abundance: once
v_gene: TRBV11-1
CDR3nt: TGTGCCAGCAGCTTAGATTCGGGGAGCTCCTACAATGAGCAGTTCTTC
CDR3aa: CASSLDSGSSYNEQFF

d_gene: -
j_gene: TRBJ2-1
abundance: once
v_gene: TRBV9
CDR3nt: TGTGCCAGCAGCGTGGGGGGGCCGCGGACCTACAATGAGCAGTTCTTC
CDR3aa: CASSVGGPRTYNEQFF

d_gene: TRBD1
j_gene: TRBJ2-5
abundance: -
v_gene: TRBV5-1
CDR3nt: TGCGCCAGCAGCGACGGACAGGGAGCAGGAGAGACCCAGTACTTC
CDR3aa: CASSDGQGAGETQYF

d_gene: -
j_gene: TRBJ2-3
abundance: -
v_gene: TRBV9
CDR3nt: TGTGCCAGCAGCGTACAAGATACGCAGTATTTT
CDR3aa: CASSVQDTQYF

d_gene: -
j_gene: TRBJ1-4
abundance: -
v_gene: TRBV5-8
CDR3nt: TGTGCCAGCAGCCACAGGAGTACTAATGAAAAACTGTTTTTT
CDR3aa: CASSHRSTNEKLFF

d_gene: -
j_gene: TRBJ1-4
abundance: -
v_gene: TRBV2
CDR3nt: TGTGCCAGCAGAAACAGGGACCGAGCTAATGAAAAACTGTTTTTT
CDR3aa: CASRNRDRANEKLFF

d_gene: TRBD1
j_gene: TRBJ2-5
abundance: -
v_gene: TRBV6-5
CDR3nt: TGTGCCAGCAGTTACCAGATTGGGACAGTTGAGACCCAGTACTTC
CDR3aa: CASSYQIGTVETQYF

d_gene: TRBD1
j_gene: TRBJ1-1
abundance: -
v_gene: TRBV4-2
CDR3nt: TGTGCCAGCAGCCAAGAATTGGAGGGGGCTCGTTCTTTCTTT
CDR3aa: CASSQELEGARSFF

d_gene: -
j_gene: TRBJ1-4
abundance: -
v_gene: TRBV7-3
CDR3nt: TGTGCCAGCAGCTTAAATGGGGGGACGCACGAAAAACTGTTTTTT
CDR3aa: CASSLNGGTHEKLFF

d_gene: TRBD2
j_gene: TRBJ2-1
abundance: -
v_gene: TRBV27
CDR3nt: TGTGCCAGCAGTTTAGCGGGGGGTAACAATGAGCAGTTCTTC
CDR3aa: CASSLAGGNNEQFF

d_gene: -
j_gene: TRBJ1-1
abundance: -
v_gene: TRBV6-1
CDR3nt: TGTGCCAGCAAAGCGGGGGAAGCTTTCTTT
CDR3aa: CASKAGEAFF

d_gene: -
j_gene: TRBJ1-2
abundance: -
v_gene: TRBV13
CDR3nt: TGTGCCAGCAGCTTAGGCCCGGGGGGGGAGGACTATGGCTACACCTTC
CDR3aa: CASSLGPGGEDYGYTF